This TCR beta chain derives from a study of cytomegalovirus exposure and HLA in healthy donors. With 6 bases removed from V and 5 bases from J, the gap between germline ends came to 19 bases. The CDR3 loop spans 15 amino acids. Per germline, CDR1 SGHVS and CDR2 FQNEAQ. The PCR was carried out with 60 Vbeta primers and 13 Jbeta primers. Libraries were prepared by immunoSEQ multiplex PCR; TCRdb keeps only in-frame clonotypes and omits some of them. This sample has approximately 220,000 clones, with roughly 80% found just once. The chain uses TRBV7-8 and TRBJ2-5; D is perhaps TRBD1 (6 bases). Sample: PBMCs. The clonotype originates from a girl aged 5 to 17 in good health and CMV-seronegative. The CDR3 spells CASRPQTGYGETQYF. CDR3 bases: TGTGCCAGCAGACCACAGACAGGCTATGGGGAGACCCAGTACTTC.